This section outlines one T cell receptor (beta chain) sequence together with its context. What this receptor recognizes is not known. No clone much larger than this one lies a single base away; base qualities are absent. The source of the sample is a study of Ad26.COV2.S vaccination and SARS-CoV-2 variants (dated by TCRdb to 2020 to 2023). With regard to the full study: Vaccine-arm donors came from COV1001, a multicentre, randomized, double-blind, placebo-controlled phase I-IIa trial of Ad26.COV2.S in healthy adults. Throughout the experiments and outcome assessment, investigators stayed blinded to trial group allocation. Ad26.COV2.S was given intramuscularly at 5x10^10 or 1x10^11 viral particles, as a single shot or as two shots 56 days apart. The TCR-sequenced set comprised around 30 samples: approximately 19 Ad26.COV2.S vaccine recipients, 5 placebo recipients and 8 SARS-CoV-2 convalescent individuals. The specificity and breadth of SARS-CoV-2-reactive T cell receptors after Ad26.COV2.S vaccination were assessed by TCRbeta repertoire sequencing. Trial participants were randomized into five groups of five, in which low-dose or high-dose Ad26.COV2.S was given once or twice, or placebo was given on both occasions.

The immunoSEQ Assay was used to sequence TCRbeta CDR3 regions. After extraction, genomic DNA underwent amplification by bias-controlled multiplex PCR, followed by high-throughput sequencing. Per the authors' processing: Collapsing and filtering of sequences were performed to quantify the absolute abundance of each unique TCRbeta CDR3 region. T cell fraction was estimated by normalizing TCRbeta template counts to usable DNA, which was measured by amplifying reference genes present in all nucleated cells. Repertoire TCRs were annotated as SARS-CoV-2-specific when V gene, CDR3 amino acid sequence and J gene were exactly matched to a known reactive TCR set. The reference SARS-CoV-2 TCR set was derived from MIRA and filtered for enrichment in COVID-19-positive ImmuneCODE repertoires, a step that removed public or cross-reactive TCRs. Using the MIRA antigens, annotated TCRs were further analysed by specific ORF or by position within an ORF. Breadth was defined as the number of annotated unique rearrangements divided by the total number of unique productive rearrangements, and depth was defined as the summed frequency of the annotated unique rearrangements. Group comparisons of TCR breadth used two-sided Wilcoxon rank-sum tests. Drawn from immuneACCESS, this table holds only the in-frame rearrangements with V and J called that TCRdb kept. Clones are partly lost; checked studies trace under half to an unresolved V gene and leave the rest unexplained. V, J and clone size were drawn from that table, and D and trimming were deduced from the DNA. The sample table records 400,000 to 450,000 clones; about nine tenths of these occur just once. The ten biggest clones cover around 4.2% of the sample.

Study-level results and caveats: Non-spike TCR breadth was comparable between vaccine and placebo recipients, consistent with the vaccine containing only spike. The authors noted that the TCR breadth and depth analyses may have underestimated total T cell responses. The study lacked the statistical power to compare responses across vaccine doses or regimens. After vaccination, spike-specific CD8+ and CD4+ T cell responses were reported to show substantial breadth. Higher spike-specific TCR breadth was observed in Ad26.COV2.S recipients than in placebo recipients (P = 0.0014).

V is trimmed back by 3 bases and J by 1 base, and the junction contains 12 bases that no gene match accounts for. In the germline V gene, CDR1 corresponds to SNHLY and CDR2 to FYNNEI. From cysteine to phenylalanine, the CDR3 is 19 amino acids long. Kept here is only the CDR3 DNA, which spans 57 bases and is read in frame from base 1. The sample's treatment or condition label, decoded: around 19 received Ad26.COV2.S at low or high dose, single or two shots; 5 received placebo; per-sample allocation not given. Repertoires of vaccine and placebo recipients were sequenced from samples collected on day 63 after the first injection. Between 29 July and 7 August 2020, Cohort 1b enrolled approximately 26 adults aged 18-55 years at one site in Boston, USA. Ad26.COV2.S consisted of a replication-incompetent adenovirus type 26 vector by which a prefusion-stabilized SARS-CoV-2 spike protein from the original Wuhan strain was expressed.

The sample consisted of peripheral blood, taken in a trial of Ad26.COV2.S vaccine versus placebo. The TCR originated in a person aged 18-65 years who received the Ad26.COV2.S COVID-19 vaccine or a placebo. The V gene is TRBV2 and the J gene is TRBJ2-6; the central 7 bases match TRBD1. The CDR3 reads CASSESRDRVFSGANVLTF. In nucleotides, the sequence is TGTGCCAGCAGTGAGTCTCGAGACAGGGTTTTTTCTGGGGCCAACGTCCTGACTTTC.